These 14 T cell receptor beta chains originate from one sample sequenced in a study of T-cell memory formation after mild COVID-19. TCRdb reprocessed the 5' RACE reads with MiXCR, giving one entry per CDR3 protein. The sample consists of about 600,000 distinct CDR3 sequences, about 20% of them appearing once. The sequencing input was PBMCs or a T cell subset sorted from them (not recorded which). These TCRs come from an adult woman who had mild COVID-19 (a few samples of this study predate the infection). Cell type and time point are not known.

This clonotype has only a few counts. The CDR3 nucleotides read TGTGCCAGCAGCTTAGCACCTGGGGGCTCCTACGAGCAGTACTTC. Translated: CASSLAPGGSYEQYF. The chain combines TRBV11-1 with TRBJ2-7; D might be TRBD1 or TRBD2, each matching 5 bases. The CDR3 has 15 amino acids. Germline values: CDR1 SGHAT, CDR2 FQDESV (reference sequence). The V gene lost 0 bases and the J gene lost 0 bases, with 9 bases spanning the gap.

The genes are TRBV3-1 and TRBJ2-3, with D perhaps matching TRBD1 (5 bases). This CDR3 region has 20 residues. V was cut by 0 bases and J by 9 bases, with 31 bases left in between. Germline V gene data show CDR1 as LGHDT and CDR2 as YNNKEL (reference sequence). CDR3 DNA sequence: TGTGCCAGCAGCCAAGATCGCGGCTGGGGCTTTAAACTGAACCTGGGGACGCAGTATTTT. This codes for CASSQDRGWGFKLNLGTQYF.

The chain recombines TRBV27 with TRBJ2-3, with D possibly TRBD2 on 5 matching bases. CDR3 length: 14 amino acids. Germline V gives CDR1 MNHEY, CDR2 SMNVEV (reference sequence). Deletions cut 8 bases from V and 1 base from J, with 13 bases between. The CDR3 region is CASQTGKRTDTQYF. In nucleotides, the CDR3 is TGTGCCAGCCAGACGGGGAAACGCACAGATACGCAGTATTTT.

This clonotype has ten or more counts. The CDR3: CASSTNRGKAFF. DNA of the CDR3: TGTGCCAGCAGTACCAACAGGGGAAAAGCTTTCTTT. The chain couples TRBV25-1 to TRBJ1-1, with 7 bases lining up with TRBD1. This CDR3 has 12 residues. Trimming took 5 bases from V and 9 from J; bases not matched to a gene: 6. CDR1 MGHDK and CDR2 SYGVNS come from the germline V gene.

This clonotype was counted ten times or more. The chain uses TRBV5-4 and TRBJ2-7, with D perhaps TRBD2 (6 bases). With 1 base removed from V and 7 bases from J, the gap between germline ends came to 6 bases. Germline V gives CDR1 SGHNT, CDR2 YYREEE (reference sequence). The CDR3 sequence is 11 residues long. The CDR3: CASSLRGEQYF. CDR3 bases: TGTGCCAGCAGCTTGCGGGGGGAGCAGTACTTC.

This clonotype has a single count. The CDR3 coding sequence is TGTGCCAGCCATAGGGGACAGGGAGTCGCCGGGGAGCTGTTTTTT. Translation gives CASHRGQGVAGELFF. V is TRBV2 and J is TRBJ2-2; TRBD1 aligns across 9 bases. The V segment lost 8 bases and the J segment 6 bases; nucleotides outside the gene matches: 10. The CDR3 is 15 amino acids. Per the germline V gene, CDR1 is SNHLY and CDR2 is FYNNEI.

This clonotype was seen more than once but under ten times. The rearrangement uses TRBV29-1 and TRBJ2-1; TRBD2 aligns across 8 bases. In germline, CDR1 is SQVTM, CDR2 ANQGSEA. J lost 10 bases, V lost 3 bases, and 8 bases had no gene match. The CDR3 spans 13 residues. The CDR3 nucleotides are TGCAGCGTTGATTTGTCGGGACTAGTCGAGCAGTTCTTC. Translated, it gives CSVDLSGLVEQFF.

The chain combines TRBV7-2 with TRBJ1-6, with no clear D. Trimming stripped 5 bases from V and 7 bases from J, with 12 bases between. This CDR3 has 14 residues. From germline, CDR1 is SGHTA and CDR2 FQGNSA. CDR3 residues: CASSPTGPNSPLHF. The DNA for the CDR3 is TGTGCCAGCAGCCCTACCGGACCGAATTCACCCCTCCACTTT.

The chain recombines TRBV24-1 with TRBJ2-1; 13 bases match TRBD2. J was trimmed by 7 bases and V by 4 bases; bases with no gene match: 12. CDR1 is KGHDR and CDR2 is SFDVKD in the germline V gene. The CDR3 is 18 amino acids. CDR3: CATSDPAGTSGVGNEQFF. The CDR3 coding sequence is TGTGCCACCAGTGACCCCGCCGGGACTAGCGGGGTCGGGAATGAGCAGTTCTTC.

This clonotype was counted a few times. V and J are TRBV25-1 and TRBJ2-7; 8 bases map to TRBD1. Germline CDR1 is MGHDK and CDR2 is SYGVNS. The CDR3 sequence is 14 residues long. V lost 4 bases and J lost 4; bases outside the gene matches: 6. This chain's CDR3 is CASSAPGQAYEQYF. The CDR3 DNA is TGTGCCAGCAGTGCCCCGGGACAGGCATACGAGCAGTACTTC.

This clonotype was observed many times. This chain joins TRBV5-1 and TRBJ1-2; D gene uncertain. Per germline, CDR1 SGHRS and CDR2 YFSETQ. There are 12 residues in the CDR3. Trimming took off 0 bases at V and 3 bases at J, with 3 bases between the two ends. The chain's CDR3 is CASSLGHYGYTF. The CDR3 coding sequence is TGCGCCAGCAGCTTGGGACACTATGGCTACACCTTC.

This clonotype was recorded a few times. The chain employs TRBV7-9 and TRBJ1-4; D is ambiguous. V lost 1 base, J lost 2 bases, and 5 bases lay in between. Germline assignment: CDR1 SEHNR and CDR2 FQNEAQ (reference sequence). CDR3 size: 14 residues. CDR3 protein: CASSLGTTNEKLFF. Here the CDR3 DNA reads TGTGCCAGCAGCTTAGGAACTACTAATGAAAAACTGTTTTTT.

This chain connects TRBV23-1 to TRBJ1-5, with D maybe TRBD1 (5 bases). TRBV23-1 is labeled an ORF, and its function is uncertain. The CDR3 has 15 amino acids. V lost 7 bases and J lost 2, with 15 bases in between. Written as DNA, the CDR3 is TGCGCCAGCAACGACAGTGGGAGACGCAATCAGCCCCAGCATTTT. It codes for CASNDSGRRNQPQHF.

This chain uses TRBV12-3 or TRBV12-4 with TRBJ2-2, with 9 bases identical to TRBD2. With 2 bases clipped from V and 8 bases from J, the junction kept 9 bases outside the gene matches. This CDR3 contains 16 residues. The CDR3 protein is CASSLLPGLAFGELFF. In DNA, the CDR3 is TGTGCCAGCAGTTTACTGCCGGGACTAGCTTTTGGGGAGCTGTTTTTT.